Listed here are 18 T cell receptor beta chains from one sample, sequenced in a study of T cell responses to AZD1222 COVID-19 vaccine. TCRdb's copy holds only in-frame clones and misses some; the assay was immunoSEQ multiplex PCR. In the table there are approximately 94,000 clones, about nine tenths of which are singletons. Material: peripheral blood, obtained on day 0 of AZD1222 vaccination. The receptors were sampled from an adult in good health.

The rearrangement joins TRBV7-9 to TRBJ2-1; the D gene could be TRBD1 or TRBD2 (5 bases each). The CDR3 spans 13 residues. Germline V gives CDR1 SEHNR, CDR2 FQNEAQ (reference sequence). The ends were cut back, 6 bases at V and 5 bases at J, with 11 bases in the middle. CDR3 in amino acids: CASRGDLHNEQFF. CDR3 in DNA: TGTGCCAGCAGGGGGGACCTTCACAATGAGCAGTTCTTC.

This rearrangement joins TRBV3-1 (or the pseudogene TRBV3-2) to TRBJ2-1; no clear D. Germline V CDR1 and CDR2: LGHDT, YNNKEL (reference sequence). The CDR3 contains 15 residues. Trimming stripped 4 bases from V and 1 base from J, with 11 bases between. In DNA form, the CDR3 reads TGTGCCAGCAGCCCCCGGGTGGTGTCCTACAATGAGCAGTTCTTC. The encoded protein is CASSPRVVSYNEQFF.

The CDR3 reads CATSSGGKNEQYF. DNA for the CDR3: TGTGCCACCAGTTCCGGGGGGAAGAACGAGCAGTACTTC. The rearrangement uses TRBV24-1 and TRBJ2-7; 7 nucleotides agree with TRBD2. Germline V lookup: CDR1 KGHDR, CDR2 SFDVKD. There are 13 residues in the CDR3. Trimming removed 6 bases from V and 5 bases from J; junction bases left unmatched: 6.

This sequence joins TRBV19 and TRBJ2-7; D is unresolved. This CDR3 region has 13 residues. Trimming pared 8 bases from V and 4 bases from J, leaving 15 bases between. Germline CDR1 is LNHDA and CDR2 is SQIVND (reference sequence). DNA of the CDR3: TGTGCCAGTGGGTCTAGGGCCTTTTACGAGCAGTACTTC. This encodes CASGSRAFYEQYF.

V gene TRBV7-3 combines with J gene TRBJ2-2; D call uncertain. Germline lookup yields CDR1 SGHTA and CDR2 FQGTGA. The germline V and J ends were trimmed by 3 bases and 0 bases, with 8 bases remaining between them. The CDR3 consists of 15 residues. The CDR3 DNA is TGTGCCAGCAGCTTTGGACGGACGAACACCGGGGAGCTGTTTTTT. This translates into CASSFGRTNTGELFF.

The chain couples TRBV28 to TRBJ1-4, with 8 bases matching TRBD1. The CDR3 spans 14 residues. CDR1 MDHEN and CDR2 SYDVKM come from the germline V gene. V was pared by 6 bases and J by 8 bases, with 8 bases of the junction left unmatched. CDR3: CASRPRTGKEKLFF. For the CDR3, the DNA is TGTGCCAGCAGACCGAGGACAGGGAAAGAAAAACTGTTTTTT. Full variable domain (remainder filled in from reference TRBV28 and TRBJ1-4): DVKVTQSSRYLVKRTGEKVFLECVQDMDHENMFWYRQDPGLGLRLIYFSYDVKMKEKGDIPEGYSVSREKKERFSLILESASTNQTSMYLCASRPRTGKEKLFFGSGTQLSVL.

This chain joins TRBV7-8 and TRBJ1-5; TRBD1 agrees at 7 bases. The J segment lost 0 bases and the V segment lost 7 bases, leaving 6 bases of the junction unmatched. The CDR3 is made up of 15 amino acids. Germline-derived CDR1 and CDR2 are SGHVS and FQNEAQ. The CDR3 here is CASNQGVNSNQPQHF. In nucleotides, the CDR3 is TGTGCCAGCAACCAGGGGGTTAATAGCAATCAGCCCCAGCATTTT.

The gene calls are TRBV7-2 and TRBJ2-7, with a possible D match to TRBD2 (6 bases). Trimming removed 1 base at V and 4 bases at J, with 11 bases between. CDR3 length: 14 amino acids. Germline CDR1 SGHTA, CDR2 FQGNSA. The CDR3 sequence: CASSLVLRGYEQYF. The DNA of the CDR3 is TGTGCCAGCAGCTTAGTGCTCCGGGGGTACGAGCAGTACTTC.

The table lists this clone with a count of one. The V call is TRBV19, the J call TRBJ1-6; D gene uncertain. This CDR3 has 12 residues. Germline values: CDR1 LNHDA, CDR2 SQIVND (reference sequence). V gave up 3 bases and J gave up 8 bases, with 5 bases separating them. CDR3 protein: CASSISDSPLHF. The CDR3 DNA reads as TGTGCCAGTAGTATTTCGGATTCACCCCTCCACTTT.

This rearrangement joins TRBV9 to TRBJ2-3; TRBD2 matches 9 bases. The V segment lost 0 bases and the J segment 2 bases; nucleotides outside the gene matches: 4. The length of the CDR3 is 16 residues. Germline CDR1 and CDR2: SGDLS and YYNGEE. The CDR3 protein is CASSVGASGTTDTQYF. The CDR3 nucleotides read TGTGCCAGCAGCGTAGGGGCTAGCGGGACCACAGATACGCAGTATTTT. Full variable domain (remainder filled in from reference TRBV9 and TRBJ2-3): DSGVTQTPKHLITATGQRVTLRCSPRSGDLSVYWYQQSLDQGLQFLIQYYNGEERAKGNILERFSAQQFPDLHSELNLSSLELGDSALYFCASSVGASGTTDTQYFGPGTRLTVL.

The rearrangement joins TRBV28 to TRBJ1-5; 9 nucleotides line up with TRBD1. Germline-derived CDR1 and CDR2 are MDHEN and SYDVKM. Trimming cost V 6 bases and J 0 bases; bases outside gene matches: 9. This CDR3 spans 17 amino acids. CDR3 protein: CASSRGQGAYSNQPQHF. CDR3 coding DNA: TGTGCCAGCAGCAGGGGACAGGGAGCATATAGCAATCAGCCCCAGCATTTT.

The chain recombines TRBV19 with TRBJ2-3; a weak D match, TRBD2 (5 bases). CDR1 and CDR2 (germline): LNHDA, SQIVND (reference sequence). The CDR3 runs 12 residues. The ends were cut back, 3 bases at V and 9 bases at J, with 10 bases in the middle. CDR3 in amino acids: CASSIWERTQYF. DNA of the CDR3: TGTGCCAGTAGTATTTGGGAGAGGACGCAGTATTTT.

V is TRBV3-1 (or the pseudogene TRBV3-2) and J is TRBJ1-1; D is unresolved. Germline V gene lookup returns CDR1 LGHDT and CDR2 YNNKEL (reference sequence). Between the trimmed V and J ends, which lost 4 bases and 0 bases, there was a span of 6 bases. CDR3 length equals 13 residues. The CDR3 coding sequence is TGTGCCAGCAGCCCAGCCATGAACACTGAAGCTTTCTTT. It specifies CASSPAMNTEAFF.

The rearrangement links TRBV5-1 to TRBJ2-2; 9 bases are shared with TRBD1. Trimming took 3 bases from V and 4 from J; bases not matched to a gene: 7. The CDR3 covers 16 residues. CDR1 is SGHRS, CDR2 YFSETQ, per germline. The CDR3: CASSWGTGLGTGELFF. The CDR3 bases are TGCGCCAGCAGCTGGGGGACAGGGTTAGGCACCGGGGAGCTGTTTTTT.

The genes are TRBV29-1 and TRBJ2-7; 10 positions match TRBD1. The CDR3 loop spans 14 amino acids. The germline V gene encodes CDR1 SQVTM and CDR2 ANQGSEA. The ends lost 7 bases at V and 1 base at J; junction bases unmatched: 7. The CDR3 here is CSAYGQGGSYEQYF. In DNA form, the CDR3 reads TGCAGCGCCTACGGACAGGGGGGATCCTACGAGCAGTACTTC.

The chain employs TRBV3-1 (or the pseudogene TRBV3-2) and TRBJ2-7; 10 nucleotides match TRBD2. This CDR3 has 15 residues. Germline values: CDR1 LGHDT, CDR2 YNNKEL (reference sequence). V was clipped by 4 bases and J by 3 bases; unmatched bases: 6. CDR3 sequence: CASSLRAGGLYEQYF. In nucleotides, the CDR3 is TGTGCCAGCAGCCTAAGAGCGGGAGGGCTCTACGAGCAGTACTTC.

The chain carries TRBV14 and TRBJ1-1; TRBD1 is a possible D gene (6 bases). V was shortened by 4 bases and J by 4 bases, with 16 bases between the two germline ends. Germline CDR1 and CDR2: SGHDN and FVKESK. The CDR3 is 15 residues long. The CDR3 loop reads CASSLIQGLTTEAFF. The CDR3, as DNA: TGTGCCAGCAGCCTTATACAGGGTCTAACCACTGAAGCTTTCTTT.

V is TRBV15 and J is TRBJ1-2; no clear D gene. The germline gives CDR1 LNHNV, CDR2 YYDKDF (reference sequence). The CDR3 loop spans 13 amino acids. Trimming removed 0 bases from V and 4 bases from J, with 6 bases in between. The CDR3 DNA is TGTGCCACCAGCAGAGATTCGGTCTATGGCTACACCTTC. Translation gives CATSRDSVYGYTF.